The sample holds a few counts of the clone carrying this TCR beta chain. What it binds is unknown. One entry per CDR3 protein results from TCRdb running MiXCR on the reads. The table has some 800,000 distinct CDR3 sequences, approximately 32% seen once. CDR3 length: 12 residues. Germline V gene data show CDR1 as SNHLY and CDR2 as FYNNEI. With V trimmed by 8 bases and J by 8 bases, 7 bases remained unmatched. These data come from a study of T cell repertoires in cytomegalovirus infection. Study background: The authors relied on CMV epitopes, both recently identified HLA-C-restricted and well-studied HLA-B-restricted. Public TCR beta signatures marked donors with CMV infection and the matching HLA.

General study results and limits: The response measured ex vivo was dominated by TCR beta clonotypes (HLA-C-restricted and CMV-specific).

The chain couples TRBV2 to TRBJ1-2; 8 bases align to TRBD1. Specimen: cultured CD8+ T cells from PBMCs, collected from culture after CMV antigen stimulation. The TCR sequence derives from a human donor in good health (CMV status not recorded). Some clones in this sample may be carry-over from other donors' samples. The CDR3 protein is CASRTGKEGYTF. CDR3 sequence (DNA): TGTGCCAGCCGGACAGGGAAGGAGGGCTACACCTTC.